A selection of T cell receptor beta chains follows, all from one sample in a study of control samples from healthy donors and cancer patients. TCRdb's table, derived via immunoSEQ multiplex PCR, lists solely in-frame clones and lacks some. The sample records roughly 200,000 clones, over 80% being singletons. Sequenced: blood. The receptor set was obtained from a man in his thirties or forties in good health. CDR3s include the opening cysteine and the closing phenylalanine or tryptophan. D genes are given only for firm matches. Not every row has a clone size; where given, it reads once, few, many or a size class.

cdr3_aa: CASSSGTGSDTQYF
cdr3_nt: TGTGCCAGCAGCTCCGGGACAGGGTCAGATACGCAGTATTTT
d_call: TRBD1
j_call: TRBJ2-3
clone_size: .
v_call: TRBV7-2

cdr3_aa: CAWSVGTANQPQHF
cdr3_nt: TGTGCCTGGAGTGTAGGGACAGCCAATCAGCCCCAGCATTTT
d_call: TRBD1
j_call: TRBJ1-5
clone_size: .
v_call: TRBV30

cdr3_aa: CASSGSGGNYNSPLHF
cdr3_nt: TGTGCCAGTAGTGGATCGGGCGGAAACTATAATTCACCCCTCCACTTT
d_call: .
j_call: TRBJ1-6
clone_size: .
v_call: TRBV19

cdr3_aa: CSVEGDRRTRGYYEQYF
cdr3_nt: TGCAGCGTTGAAGGTGACAGGAGGACCCGAGGCTACTACGAGCAGTACTTC
d_call: .
j_call: TRBJ2-7
clone_size: .
v_call: TRBV29-1

cdr3_aa: CASSGSGTDWNYGYTF
cdr3_nt: TGTGCCAGCAGTGGATCCGGGACAGACTGGAACTATGGCTACACCTTC
d_call: TRBD1
j_call: TRBJ1-2
clone_size: .
v_call: TRBV6-2/TRBV6-3

cdr3_aa: CASSERAGNTIYF
cdr3_nt: TGTGCCAGCAGTGAGAGGGCAGGAAACACCATATATTTT
d_call: .
j_call: TRBJ1-3
clone_size: once
v_call: TRBV2

cdr3_aa: CSASWGVLGSNQPQHF
cdr3_nt: TGCAGTGCTAGTTGGGGGGTCCTAGGGAGCAATCAGCCCCAGCATTTT
d_call: .
j_call: TRBJ1-5
clone_size: .
v_call: TRBV20-1

cdr3_aa: CASSTRTGYTGELFF
cdr3_nt: TGTGCCAGCAGTACTCGGACAGGGTACACCGGGGAGCTGTTTTTT
d_call: TRBD1
j_call: TRBJ2-2
clone_size: .
v_call: TRBV27

cdr3_aa: CASSYSNRGHGELFF
cdr3_nt: TGTGCCAGCAGTTATTCCAACAGGGGTCACGGGGAGCTGTTTTTT
d_call: TRBD1
j_call: TRBJ2-2
clone_size: few
v_call: TRBV6-5

cdr3_aa: CATSQGLNQPQHF
cdr3_nt: TGTGCCACTTCGCAGGGGCTGAATCAGCCCCAGCATTTT
d_call: .
j_call: TRBJ1-5
clone_size: .
v_call: TRBV6-5

cdr3_aa: CASSGGTGGAVEKLFF
cdr3_nt: TGCGCCAGCAGCGGGGGGACAGGGGGCGCGGTGGAAAAACTGTTTTTT
d_call: TRBD1
j_call: TRBJ1-4
clone_size: .
v_call: TRBV5-1